This T cell receptor beta chain was sequenced during a study of tumor-infiltrating lymphocytes in primary liver carcinoma. Background on the study: Subjects presented with primary liver carcinoma managed by surgical resection. Stage T1-T3 N0M0 tumors measured about 4.2 to 10 cm at most. Study-wide results and caveats: Top-250-clone fractions were significantly higher in tumors than in blood (p = 0.039).

Germline values: CDR1 SGHAT, CDR2 FQNNGV. The CDR3 is 15 residues long. To note about this clonotype: Its antigen is still unknown. One junction end does not reproduce the germline sequence, and a read error may be involved.

Blood RNA originated from unsorted whole blood, with germline DNA additionally extracted. Making TCR beta cDNA involved approximately 0.5 ug total RNA and a constant-region primer. A slightly modified ARM-PCR protocol with three nested multiplex PCR rounds produced these TCR beta libraries. TRBV1-TRBV30 forward primers and a C-beta reverse primer were used in the first two PCR rounds, which each ran for 9 to 10 cycles. TCRdb reanalysed the multiplex PCR reads using MiXCR and keeps one entry per CDR3 protein. The sample gives about 320,000 distinct CDR3 sequences, more than 55% of which show up once; about 8.4% is in the top ten.

This clonotype originated in a man aged 35 to 55 with primary liver carcinoma and hepatitis B virus infection. Sequencing was carried out using peripheral blood. V is TRBV11-2 and J is TRBJ2-7; 8 bases match TRBD1. As DNA, the CDR3 is TGTGCCAGCAACTCAGGCCCAGGGGGCGAGAATCAGCAGTATTTC. Its translation is CASNSGPGGENQQYF.